This section outlines one TCR beta chain sequence together with its context. Its specificity is not known. The CDR3 spans 13 residues. Germline CDR1 and CDR2: SQVTM and ANQGSEA. Trimming took off 4 bases at V and 3 bases at J, with 13 bases between the two ends. This specimen comes from a study of T cell repertoires and HLA-DP antigens. Study-wide background: The donors, ranging 18-to-29 to 60-to-69 years, included a couple of males and one female.

Findings of the study overall: Naive and memory CD4+ cells were analysed together, not apart.

CD4+ T cells, purified by negative selection, averaged roughly 98% purity. For pre-culture CD4+ samples, the target was 200,000 or so T cell genomes. Clones were sequenced by immunoSEQ multiplex PCR, and TCRdb holds only the in-frame ones, with some missing. Of about 73,000 clones in the sample, over 75% were seen once. Input material: CD4+ T cells from PBMCs. This receptor was taken from a man between 60 and 75 years old in good health and CMV-seronegative. The chain joins TRBV29-1 to TRBJ2-7, with D perhaps matching TRBD1 (6 bases). In DNA form, the CDR3 reads TGCAGCGTTGGAGGCAGGGGCGGCTACGAGCAGTACTTC. This codes for CSVGGRGGYEQYF.